The 10 T cell receptor beta chains below all came from one sample that was sequenced in a study of T cells after posttransplantation cyclophosphamide. The naive gate required viable CD3+CD4+ or CD3+CD8+ cells with CCR7+CD45RA+CD45RO-CD95-CD27+CD28+ phenotype. The repertoire was sequenced with immunoSEQ multiplex PCR; TCRdb's copy has only in-frame clones and lacks some. The table has around 15,000 clones, around 94% seen once. Sequenced material: naive CD4+ T cells sorted from blood. The receptors shown here come from a woman aged 50 to 60 in good health and a related stem cell transplant donor.

The chain couples TRBV27 to TRBJ2-3, with 10 bases aligning to TRBD2. The CDR3 covers 15 residues. Looked up from germline, CDR1 is MNHEY and CDR2 is SMNVEV (reference sequence). V lost 6 bases, J lost 0 bases, and 3 bases stayed unmatched. The CDR3 sequence: CASRGLAISTDTQYF. CDR3 sequence (DNA): TGTGCCAGCAGGGGACTAGCGATCAGCACAGATACGCAGTATTTT.

This chain joins TRBV5-4 and TRBJ1-1; D is ambiguous. The V end lost 1 base, the J end lost 5 bases, and 9 bases lay between the germline ends. CDR1 and CDR2 from the germline V gene are SGHNT and YYREEE (reference sequence). CDR3 length equals 13 residues. The CDR3: CASSLTRRTEAFF. CDR3 nucleotides: TGTGCCAGCAGCTTGACCCGCCGGACTGAAGCTTTCTTT.

V usage is TRBV10-2 and J usage is TRBJ2-7, with TRBD2 matching 10 bases. V was clipped by 10 bases and J by 2 bases; unmatched bases: 14. The CDR3 sequence is 16 residues long. The germline gives CDR1 WSHSY, CDR2 SAAADI. CDR3 sequence reads: CATKLAGSSGAYEQYF. Here the CDR3 DNA reads TGCGCCACCAAACTAGCGGGGAGCAGCGGAGCCTACGAGCAGTACTTC.

The chain uses TRBV7-2 and TRBJ1-6; D possibly corresponds to TRBD1 (5 bases). Germline CDR1 is SGHTA and CDR2 is FQGNSA. The CDR3 spans 15 residues. Trimming took off 0 bases at V and 12 bases at J, with 15 bases between the two ends. In nucleotides, the CDR3 is TGTGCCAGCAGCTTAGCTGACAGTCCACATTTACCCCTCCACTTT. Residues: CASSLADSPHLPLHF. The full variable domain, its missing parts supplied by reference TRBV7-2 and TRBJ1-6, is GAGVSQSPSNKVTEKGKDVELRCDPISGHTALYWYRQSLGQGLEFLIYFQGNSAPDKSGLPSDRFSAERTGGSVSTLTIQRTQQEDSAVYLCASSLADSPHLPLHFGNGTRLTVT.

The chain is built from TRBV2 and TRBJ1-1, with D possibly being TRBD1 (5 bases). The V end lost 6 bases, the J end lost 1 base, and 9 bases lay between the germline ends. CDR1 is SNHLY and CDR2 is FYNNEI in the germline V gene. This CDR3 has 13 residues. As DNA, the CDR3 is TGTGCCAGCAGCAACCAGGGGAACACTGAAGCTTTCTTT. It yields the protein CASSNQGNTEAFF. Full variable domain (remainder filled in from reference TRBV2 and TRBJ1-1): EPEVTQTPSHQVTQMGQEVILRCVPISNHLYFYWYRQILGQKVEFLVSFYNNEISEKSEIFDDQFSVERPDGSNFTLKIRSTKLEDSAMYFCASSNQGNTEAFFGQGTRLTVV.

The genes are TRBV5-1 and TRBJ2-1; 8 nucleotides match TRBD1. The CDR3 is 17 residues long. V lost 4 bases to trimming and J lost 0 bases; unmatched junction nucleotides: 9. Germline CDR1 and CDR2: SGHRS and YFSETQ. The CDR3 DNA reads as TGCGCCAGCAGCCGGGGGACAGGATTGAGCTCCTACAATGAGCAGTTCTTC. It translates to CASSRGTGLSSYNEQFF.

The rearrangement joins TRBV18 to TRBJ1-1; D is unclear. This CDR3 has 16 amino acids. Germline values: CDR1 KGHSH, CDR2 LQKENI. Trimming cost V 0 bases and J 1 base, with 12 bases left between them. This CDR3 reads CASSPPTGIWNTEAFF. CDR3 DNA: TGTGCCAGCTCACCACCGACGGGGATCTGGAACACTGAAGCTTTCTTT.

The chain links TRBV5-1 to TRBJ1-4, with D tentatively TRBD1 (6 bases). The CDR3 contains 16 residues. Trimming took off 1 base at V and 5 bases at J, with 15 bases between the two ends. CDR1 and CDR2 from the germline V gene are SGHRS and YFSETQ. CDR3 nucleotide sequence: TGCGCCAGCAGCTTGCAACCCCAGGGGACCAATGAAAAACTGTTTTTT. Amino acids: CASSLQPQGTNEKLFF.

The chain is built from TRBV10-2 and TRBJ1-2; 9 bases are shared with TRBD1. Looked up from germline, CDR1 is WSHSY and CDR2 is SAAADI. CDR3 length equals 14 residues. V shed 6 bases and J 8 bases; nucleotides not matched to a gene: 10. DNA for the CDR3: TGCGCCAGCAGCGGGAAGGGACAGGGAGGAGGCTACACCTTC. Translated: CASSGKGQGGGYTF.

V usage is TRBV27 and J usage is TRBJ1-2, with a possible D match to TRBD1 (6 bases). Looked up from germline, CDR1 is MNHEY and CDR2 is SMNVEV (reference sequence). CDR3 length equals 14 residues. V was clipped by 3 bases and J by 2 bases, with 10 bases between them. For the CDR3, the DNA is TGTGCCAGCAGTTTCCAGGGGACGAACTATGGCTACACCTTC. Residues: CASSFQGTNYGYTF.